These 22 T cell receptor beta chains were all obtained from the same sample, sequenced in a study of blood T cell repertoires in COVID-19. Repertoires were generated with immunoSEQ multiplex PCR, while TCRdb's copy carries only in-frame clones and drops some. The table includes around 110,000 clones, over 70% detected once. The specimen sequenced was peripheral blood. These receptor sequences come from a woman in her 70s with acute or convalescent COVID-19.

The rearrangement joins TRBV4-2 to TRBJ2-3; D is undetermined. V lost 4 bases and J 2 bases, leaving 13 bases between the germline ends. Germline V gene data show CDR1 as LGHNA and CDR2 as YNFKEQ. This CDR3 has 15 amino acids. The CDR3 region is CASSRNPVATDTQYF. CDR3 DNA sequence: TGTGCCAGCAGCCGAAACCCTGTAGCCACAGATACGCAGTATTTT.

This chain links TRBV28 with TRBJ2-3; a possible D gene is TRBD2 (5 bases). This CDR3 region has 14 residues. The V gene's germline CDR1 is MDHEN and CDR2 SYDVKM. The V end was cut by 2 bases, the J end by 9 bases, with 15 bases between. The CDR3 spells CASSLAREPGTQYF. CDR3 DNA sequence: TGTGCCAGCAGTTTAGCGAGGGAGCCGGGAACGCAGTATTTT.

V gene TRBV6-1 combines with J gene TRBJ1-2, with D hard to call. Germline V gene sequence: CDR1 MNHNS, CDR2 SASEGT. The CDR3 spans 13 residues. V was clipped by 0 bases and J by 7 bases, with 9 bases between them. The chain's CDR3 is CASSEAPGIGYTF. Written as DNA, the CDR3 is TGTGCCAGCAGTGAAGCCCCGGGGATTGGCTACACCTTC.

This chain joins TRBV25-1 and TRBJ1-6, with D perhaps TRBD1 (5 bases). Trimming took off 5 bases at V and 9 bases at J, with 14 bases between the two ends. Per the germline V gene, CDR1 is MGHDK and CDR2 is SYGVNS. This CDR3 region has 14 residues. Here the CDR3 reads CASSPLGGISPLHF. The DNA for the CDR3 is TGTGCCAGCAGTCCCCTGGGGGGGATTTCACCCCTCCACTTT.

The chain uses TRBV7-2 and TRBJ2-7; no clear D gene. Between the trimmed V and J ends, which lost 5 bases and 2 bases, there was a span of 13 bases. In germline, CDR1 is SGHTA, CDR2 FQGNSA. The CDR3 has 14 residues. In DNA, the CDR3 is TGTGCCAGCAGCCCCTCACTCGGTACCTACGAGCAGTACTTC. It encodes CASSPSLGTYEQYF.

V usage is TRBV14 and J usage is TRBJ1-4, with D possibly TRBD1 on 5 matching bases. Germline values: CDR1 SGHDN, CDR2 FVKESK. V gave up 8 bases and J gave up 5 bases, with 12 bases separating them. The CDR3 consists of 13 residues. The CDR3 sequence: CASQMGPNEKLFF. In DNA form, the CDR3 reads TGTGCCAGCCAAATGGGGCCGAATGAAAAACTGTTTTTT.

The chain is built from TRBV19 and TRBJ2-3; 8 positions match TRBD2. Germline assignment: CDR1 LNHDA and CDR2 SQIVND (reference sequence). The CDR3 spans 14 residues. Trimming took 3 bases from V and 8 from J; bases not matched to a gene: 7. The CDR3 spells CASSMGLEAGTQYF. CDR3 in DNA: TGTGCCAGTAGTATGGGACTAGAGGCAGGTACGCAGTATTTT. Drawing the rest from reference TRBV19 and TRBJ2-3, the complete variable domain is DGGITQSPKYLFRKEGQNVTLSCEQNLNHDAMYWYRQDPGQGLRLIYYSQIVNDFQKGDIAEGYSVSREKKESFPLTVTSAQKNPTAFYLCASSMGLEAGTQYFGPGTRLTVL.

This chain joins TRBV19 and TRBJ2-2, with D uncertain. The germline gives CDR1 LNHDA, CDR2 SQIVND (reference sequence). V lost 5 bases to trimming and J lost 6 bases, with 7 bases between them. The CDR3 covers 12 residues. Here the CDR3 DNA reads TGTGCCAGTAGTTACTACCCCGGGGAGCTGTTTTTT. It is translated as CASSYYPGELFF.

CDR3 amino acids: CASSLRGQGLSNQPQHF. The CDR3, as DNA: TGTGCCAGCAGTTTAAGAGGACAGGGGTTGAGCAATCAGCCCCAGCATTTT. This chain connects TRBV27 to TRBJ1-5; 9 bases map to TRBD1. Germline CDR1 is MNHEY and CDR2 is SMNVEV (reference sequence). With 2 bases clipped from V and 1 base from J, the junction kept 6 bases outside the gene matches. This CDR3 has 17 amino acids.

The CDR3 region has the DNA TGTGCCAGCAGTTCGCGGACTAGCGGGAGGCCCGGGGAGCTGTTTTTT. Amino acid sequence: CASSSRTSGRPGELFF. This chain connects TRBV28 to TRBJ2-2, with 14 bases that match TRBD2. Germline lookup yields CDR1 MDHEN and CDR2 SYDVKM. The CDR3 runs 16 residues. V shed 4 bases and J 6 bases; nucleotides not matched to a gene: 4. Together with reference TRBV28 and TRBJ2-2, the CDR3 gives the full variable domain: DVKVTQSSRYLVKRTGEKVFLECVQDMDHENMFWYRQDPGLGLRLIYFSYDVKMKEKGDIPEGYSVSREKKERFSLILESASTNQTSMYLCASSSRTSGRPGELFFGEGSRLTVL.

The chain employs TRBV25-1 and TRBJ1-1; D is possibly TRBD1 (6 bases). With 1 base removed from V and 4 bases from J, the gap between germline ends came to 13 bases. CDR1 and CDR2 from the germline V gene are MGHDK and SYGVNS. The CDR3 has 15 residues. The CDR3 DNA reads TGTGCCAGCAGTGAATCCTACAGGGATGGCACTGAAGCTTTCTTT. This gives the protein CASSESYRDGTEAFF.

This chain connects TRBV12-3 or TRBV12-4 to TRBJ1-5, with a tentative D call TRBD1 (6 bases). The CDR3 runs to 13 residues. Trimming pared 7 bases from V and 7 bases from J, leaving 14 bases between. CDR3 bases: TGTGCCAGCACCAAACAGGGATGGCAGCCCCAGCATTTT. Amino acid sequence: CASTKQGWQPQHF.

CDR3 loop: CASSPRTDPNTEAFF. CDR3 sequence (DNA): TGTGCCAGCAGCCCGAGGACAGACCCGAACACTGAAGCTTTCTTT. This chain links TRBV7-8 with TRBJ1-1; D perhaps matches TRBD1 (6 bases). Looked up from germline, CDR1 is SGHVS and CDR2 is FQNEAQ. The CDR3 runs 15 residues. Trimming stripped 5 bases from V and 1 base from J, with 14 bases between.

As DNA, the CDR3 is TGTGCCAGCAGCCCTCTCGGGGGGGTGAACACTGAAGCTTTCTTT. Translating it yields CASSPLGGVNTEAFF. V is TRBV7-3 and J is TRBJ1-1; tentative D call: TRBD1 (5 bases). This CDR3 contains 15 residues. Germline values: CDR1 SGHTA, CDR2 FQGTGA. V shed 5 bases and J shed 0 bases, with 13 bases lying between them.

The V call is TRBV18, the J call TRBJ1-2; D unresolved. CDR3 length: 12 amino acids. The germline CDR1 and CDR2 sequences are KGHSH and LQKENI. The V gene lost 6 bases and the J gene lost 8 bases, with 13 bases spanning the gap. The CDR3 DNA reads TGTGCCAGCTCCCGGGATCGAAGCGGCTACACCTTC. This gives the protein CASSRDRSGYTF. Together with reference TRBV18 and TRBJ1-2, the CDR3 gives the full variable domain: NAGVMQNPRHLVRRRGQEARLRCSPMKGHSHVYWYRQLPEEGLKFMVYLQKENIIDESGMPKERFSAEFPKEGPSILRIQQVVRGDSAAYFCASSRDRSGYTFGSGTRLTVV.

V usage is TRBV6-5 and J usage is TRBJ1-1; tentatively, D is TRBD1 (5 bases). V lost 6 bases and J lost 0, with 11 bases in between. Germline CDR1 reads MNHEY; CDR2 reads SVGAGI. The CDR3 extends over 14 amino acids. This CDR3 reads CASRQDGLNTEAFF. In DNA form, the CDR3 reads TGTGCCAGCAGACAGGACGGACTGAACACTGAAGCTTTCTTT.

The chain is built from TRBV5-1 and TRBJ2-6; D possibly corresponds to TRBD1 (6 bases). The CDR3 has 16 residues. CDR1 and CDR2 from the germline V gene are SGHRS and YFSETQ. Trimming pared 3 bases from V and 0 bases from J, leaving 10 bases between. CDR3 residues: CASSSQGPSGANVLTF. CDR3 DNA sequence: TGCGCCAGCAGCTCGCAGGGGCCCTCTGGGGCCAACGTCCTGACTTTC.

The V call is TRBV5-4, the J call TRBJ2-5; 13 positions agree with TRBD2. V shed 4 bases and J 1 base; nucleotides not matched to a gene: 4. This CDR3 comprises 16 residues. From germline, CDR1 is SGHNT and CDR2 YYREEE (reference sequence). The CDR3 sequence: CASSPGTSGAQETQYF. In nucleotides, the CDR3 is TGTGCCAGCAGCCCCGGGACTAGCGGGGCCCAAGAGACCCAGTACTTC.

In its sample, this clone was seen once. This sequence joins TRBV9 and TRBJ2-5, with TRBD2 matching over 11 bases. The CDR3 sequence is 14 residues long. J gave up 4 bases and V 3 bases, and 2 bases lay outside the gene matches. CDR1 SGDLS and CDR2 YYNGEE come from the germline V gene. The CDR3 nucleotides read TGTGCCAGCAGCGCTGGACTAGCGGGAGAGACCCAGTACTTC. Amino acid sequence: CASSAGLAGETQYF. Combining the CDR3 with reference TRBV9 and TRBJ2-5 gives the whole variable domain DSGVTQTPKHLITATGQRVTLRCSPRSGDLSVYWYQQSLDQGLQFLIQYYNGEERAKGNILERFSAQQFPDLHSELNLSSLELGDSALYFCASSAGLAGETQYFGPGTRLLVL.

This clone was seen only a few times. The chain recombines TRBV6-5 with TRBJ1-1, with D possibly matching TRBD1 (6 bases). With 6 bases removed from V and 0 bases from J, the gap between germline ends came to 11 bases. The CDR3 runs to 14 residues. Germline V gene lookup returns CDR1 MNHEY and CDR2 SVGAGI. The chain's CDR3 is CASSLGQLNTEAFF. CDR3 DNA sequence: TGTGCCAGCAGCCTCGGACAGTTGAACACTGAAGCTTTCTTT.

The chain links TRBV3-1 (or the pseudogene TRBV3-2) to TRBJ1-6; no clear D. Germline CDR1 is LGHDT and CDR2 is YNNKEL (reference sequence). The V gene lost 2 bases and the J gene lost 7 bases, with 6 bases spanning the gap. The CDR3 has 13 amino acids. The CDR3 spells CASSQIENSPLHF. The CDR3 nucleotides read TGTGCCAGCAGCCAAATCGAGAATTCACCCCTCCACTTT.

With respect to this clone: A junction end diverges from the germline sequence, so it may reflect a read error. CDR3 residues: CARPRVFYPF. Written as DNA, the CDR3 is TGTGCCCGCCCCAGGGTCTTCTACCCTTTT. The chain links TRBV7-8 to TRBJ1-5; possible D gene TRBD1, 5 bases. The length of the CDR3 is 10 residues. Germline V CDR1 and CDR2: SGHVS, FQNEAQ.